Listed below are T cell receptor beta chains from one sample, sequenced in a study of T cells in Graves' hyperthyroidism and ophthalmopathy. TCRdb re-derived calls from the multiplex PCR reads in MiXCR, one entry per CDR3 protein. This sample has around 190,000 distinct CDR3 sequences, with approximately 16% found just once. The sample was blood. These receptors all come from a woman in her 50s with Graves' hyperthyroidism. The CDR3 runs from the conserved cysteine through the conserved F or W. Fields, in order: V gene, CDR3 length, J gene, CDR3 protein.

TRBV20-1	15	TRBJ2-1	CSGPASGSSYNEQFF
TRBV7-2	15	TRBJ2-7	CASSPSSGSSYEQYF
TRBV24-1	12	TRBJ2-1	CATSGGGNEQFF
TRBV14	18	TRBJ2-7	CASSTLYPGQGTTYEQYF
TRBV2	13	TRBJ1-4	CAGSAEANEKLFF
TRBV7-6	14	TRBJ1-1	CASSVNRGNTEAFF
TRBV18	15	TRBJ2-7	CASSPSGGGSYEQYF
TRBV18	14	TRBJ2-7	CASSPGRRPYEQYF
TRBV3-1	15	TRBJ1-1	CASSQEGDRNTEAFF
TRBV4-1	18	TRBJ2-3	CASSQVLAGGFSTDTQYF
TRBV7-9	13	TRBJ1-4	CASTEATNEKLFF
TRBV19	16	TRBJ2-2	CASSKGTSGHTGELFF
TRBV6-1	16	TRBJ2-1	CASSEVRTSGYNEQFF
TRBV4-2	15	TRBJ2-1	CASSQPGSTYNEQFF
TRBV11-3	14	TRBJ1-1	CASSQGWADTEAFF
TRBV9	16	TRBJ1-3	CASSVATRAPGNTIYF
TRBV27	14	TRBJ1-4	CASSLDRSSFELFF
TRBV18	15	TRBJ1-2	CASSPPGDLNYGCTF
TRBV24-1	16	TRBJ2-5	CATSEAGQGFWETQYF
TRBV20-1	14	TRBJ2-5	CSARDRRAGETQYF
TRBV5-5	16	TRBJ2-2	CASSPDGGRNTGELFF
TRBV6-5	17	TRBJ1-5	CASSYSIDRNSNQPQHF